This T cell receptor beta chain derives from a study of T cells after yellow fever vaccination. On the study more broadly: Any fraction with a low cell number was prepared using SMART-Seq v4 Ultra Low Input.

Trimming stripped 7 bases from V and 0 bases from J, with 14 bases between. This CDR3 region has 16 residues. CDR1 SGHRS and CDR2 YFSETQ come from the germline V gene. They built TCR cDNA with 5'RACE template switching, a step that put in a universal primer site and UMIs. Via MiXCR, TCRdb re-called the 5' RACE reads, giving one row per CDR3 protein. Of around 310,000 distinct CDR3 sequences listed, over 3.5% were seen once; the top ten hold roughly a fifth. This clonotype has more than one count but fewer than ten. J is TRBJ2-6 and V is TRBV5-1; D is possibly TRBD1 or TRBD2 (5 bases each). The sequence came from a man aged 18 to 29 who received the YFV17D yellow fever vaccine. Sequencing used PBMCs, obtained 15 days after the yellow fever booster vaccination. The CDR3 nucleotides read TGCGCCAGCGGGCGCAGGGAGCTCTCTGGGGCCAACGTCCTGACTTTC. Its protein is CASGRRELSGANVLTF.